This T cell receptor (beta chain) was found in a study of blood T cell repertoires in COVID-19. Study at large: T cells, B-cell-depleted T cells, or PBMCs provided the cDNA or gDNA that served as material.

A PCR-confirmed or clinician-diagnosed COVID-19 case had contacted exposed participants within 2 weeks of entry. The V gene lost 6 bases and the J gene lost 2 bases, with 8 bases spanning the gap. The CDR3 consists of 13 residues. From germline, CDR1 is LNHDA and CDR2 SQIVND (reference sequence). Measured with immunoSEQ multiplex PCR; TCRdb has only the in-frame clones, and not every one. The sample carries 320,000 or so clones, roughly 85% recorded once. Sequencing was carried out using PBMCs or T cells enriched from blood (not recorded which). This TCR was recovered from a woman aged 30 to 39 who had been exposed to COVID-19. V usage is TRBV19 and J usage is TRBJ1-5; D uncertain. The DNA of the CDR3 is TGTGCCAGTAGCCGGGGTGGCAATCAGCCCCAGCATTTT. This sequence encodes CASSRGGNQPQHF.